A single sample is the source of the 20 T cell receptor beta chains below, sequenced in a study of prognosis after radiotherapy for stage I lung cancer. The study amplified the TCR beta CDR3 region from genomic DNA. This amplification was carried out by two rounds of multiplex PCR. Round one of PCR was performed, and it used primers specific to each TRBV and TRBJ gene. TCRdb reprocessed the multiplex PCR reads with MiXCR, giving one entry per CDR3 protein. The sample has about 22,000 distinct CDR3 sequences; roughly 40% are singletons. Specimen: PBMCs, collected before or after stereotactic body radiation therapy (not recorded which). The receptors stem from a donor over 45 with non-small cell lung cancer.

This clonotype has a handful of counts. A much larger clone lies a single base off, so this may be a read error. This sequence joins TRBV10-3 and TRBJ1-2; no firm D call. The CDR3 covers 13 residues. Germline V gives CDR1 ENHRY, CDR2 SYGVKD. Trimming took off 0 bases at V and 9 bases at J, with 11 bases between the two ends. In DNA form, the CDR3 reads TGTGCCATCAGTGAGTCGCAAAGAGGCTGCTACACCTTC. This gives the protein CAISESQRGCYTF.

This clonotype was recorded many times. The chain combines TRBV5-1 with TRBJ2-7; TRBD2 might be the D (5 bases). From germline, CDR1 is SGHRS and CDR2 YFSETQ. V was pared by 2 bases and J by 1 base, with 16 bases between. The CDR3 is 16 residues long. The CDR3 loop reads CASSFGVQALSYEQYF. The CDR3 DNA is TGCGCCAGCAGCTTCGGGGTCCAGGCTCTATCCTACGAGCAGTACTTC.

A word on this clonotype: One end of the junction fails to match germline, which may point to a read error. The chain recombines TRBV11-2 with TRBJ2-7, with TRBD2 as a possible D gene (5 bases). This CDR3 contains 15 residues. Germline CDR1 SGHAT, CDR2 FQNNGV. The CDR3 sequence is CASILWAGLTYEQYF. The CDR3 DNA is TGTGCCAGCATCTTATGGGCGGGCTTGACCTACGAGCAGTACTTC.

This clonotype was detected many times. V and J are TRBV6-1 and TRBJ2-6; TRBD1 matches at 9 bases. CDR1 MNHNS and CDR2 SASEGT come from the germline V gene. The CDR3 is 17 residues long. The V and J ends lost 6 bases and 0 bases, in that order; junction bases with no gene match: 6. CDR3 in DNA: TGTGCCAGCAGGATGGTGGGACAGGGCTCTGGGGCCAACGTCCTGACTTTC. Protein sequence: CASRMVGQGSGANVLTF.

Details on this clonotype: A read error may explain this, as a much larger clone is one base away. The rearrangement joins TRBV20-1 to TRBJ2-7; D perhaps matches TRBD1 (5 bases). Gene TRBJ2-5 matches the end of the DNA better, so the J call may be wrong. The CDR3 length is 12 residues. Germline V gene sequence: CDR1 DFQATT, CDR2 SNEGSKA (reference sequence). CDR3 protein: CSAIVGEVTQYF. CDR3 nucleotides: TGCAGTGCTATAGTAGGGGAAGTGACCCAGTACTTC.

This clonotype was seen many times. The V call is TRBV7-3, the J call TRBJ2-2, with 7 bases identical to TRBD2. The CDR3 length is 15 residues. Germline V gene lookup returns CDR1 SGHTA and CDR2 FQGTGA. Unmatched junction bases numbered 2, after V lost 4 bases and J lost 0 bases. CDR3 residues: CASSSGLANTGELFF. CDR3 DNA sequence: TGTGCCAGCAGCTCAGGACTAGCGAACACCGGGGAGCTGTTTTTT.

In this sample, this clonotype turned up many times. The gene calls are TRBV6-1 and TRBJ2-1; TRBD2 matches at 9 bases. Germline values: CDR1 MNHNS, CDR2 SASEGT. The V segment lost 6 bases and the J segment 4 bases; nucleotides outside the gene matches: 7. This CDR3 comprises 15 residues. CDR3 sequence reads: CASRPSGIEYNEQFF. CDR3 DNA: TGTGCCAGCAGACCTAGCGGGATAGAATACAATGAGCAGTTCTTC.

This clonotype was seen many times. The V and J genes are TRBV20-1 and TRBJ2-7, with a weak D call TRBD1 (5 bases). Germline V gene data show CDR1 as DFQATT and CDR2 as SNEGSKA (reference sequence). The V and J ends lost 3 bases and 2 bases respectively, with 8 bases between them. CDR3 length: 12 residues. CDR3 amino acids: CSAREQAYEQYF. Here the CDR3 DNA reads TGCAGTGCTAGGGAACAGGCCTACGAGCAGTACTTC.

The table lists this clonotype with many counts. The rearrangement joins TRBV5-5 to TRBJ2-1; maybe TRBD2 (6 bases). This CDR3 spans 14 amino acids. The V end lost 0 bases, the J end lost 3 bases, and 7 bases lay between the germline ends. Germline V lookup: CDR1 SGHKS, CDR2 YYEKEE (reference sequence). The CDR3 here is CASSLASDYNEQFF. Here the CDR3 DNA reads TGTGCCAGCAGCTTGGCTAGCGACTACAATGAGCAGTTCTTC. Drawing the rest from reference TRBV5-5 and TRBJ2-1, the complete variable domain is DAGVTQSPTHLIKTRGQQVTLRCSPISGHKSVSWYQQVLGQGPQFIFQYYEKEERGRGNFPDRFSARQFPNYSSELNVNALLLGDSALYLCASSLASDYNEQFFGPGTRLTVL.

This clonotype was counted ten times or more. The chain combines TRBV29-1 with TRBJ2-5; D might be TRBD1 (5 bases). The CDR3 is 13 residues long. Germline values: CDR1 SQVTM, CDR2 ANQGSEA. V was pared by 3 bases and J by 4 bases, with 12 bases between. The CDR3 DNA sequence: TGCAGCGTTGAGGTCCCAGGGCCAGAGACCCAGTACTTC. Its translation is CSVEVPGPETQYF.

This clonotype came up many times. The chain carries TRBV28 and TRBJ2-1; D is uncertain. This CDR3 has 12 amino acids. Germline loops: CDR1 MDHEN, CDR2 SYDVKM. V was pared by 2 bases and J by 9 bases, with 8 bases between. CDR3 loop: CASSLNQPEQFF. In DNA, the CDR3 is TGTGCCAGCAGTTTAAACCAGCCTGAGCAGTTCTTC.

With regard to this clonotype: A much more abundant neighbour one base away suggests this may be a read error. This CDR3 is missing its conserved last phenylalanine or tryptophan, likely due to a read error. This chain joins TRBV27 and TRBJ1-1; D is undetermined. This CDR3 has 15 amino acids. The germline gives CDR1 MNHEY, CDR2 SMNVEV (reference sequence). CDR3 nucleotides: TGTGTCAGCAGTTTCGGTCGTTCGAGGTACACTGAAGCTTTCTCT. Its translation: CVSSFGRSRYTEAFS.

Relative to its sample, this clonotype is medium-sized. The rearrangement joins TRBV6-2 or TRBV6-3 to TRBJ2-1; 9 bases are shared with TRBD2. Germline V gives CDR1 MNHEY, CDR2 SVGEGT. V was clipped by 3 bases and J by 8 bases; unmatched bases: 5. The CDR3 contains 14 residues. CDR3 sequence: CASSYSGSIDEQFF. In DNA form, the CDR3 reads TGTGCCAGCAGTTATAGCGGGAGCATCGATGAGCAGTTCTTC.

This clonotype appeared many times. The rearrangement joins TRBV19 to TRBJ2-2; no definite D call. Germline CDR1 reads LNHDA; CDR2 reads SQIVND (reference sequence). The CDR3 loop spans 15 amino acids. Trimming removed 5 bases from V and 0 bases from J, with 10 bases in between. This chain's CDR3 is CASSAATSNTGELFF. The CDR3 DNA reads TGTGCCAGTAGTGCTGCTACATCGAACACCGGGGAGCTGTTTTTT.

To note about this clonotype: One junction end disagrees with the germline gene, perhaps due to a read error. The chain recombines TRBV6-5 with TRBJ2-5; 8 positions agree with TRBD2. Germline CDR1 MNHEY, CDR2 SVGAGI. CDR3 size: 18 residues. The CDR3 DNA reads TGTGCCGGCAGTTCGGGCCGAGCCGGGACTAGTGGGATGGAGGCCCAGTACTTC. Translated, it gives CAGSSGRAGTSGMEAQYF.

This clonotype was seen only a few times. Mismatch with germline at one junction end may stem from a read error. This chain links TRBV20-1 with TRBJ1-3; D is uncertain. The CDR3 is made up of 14 amino acids. Germline V gene sequence: CDR1 DFQATT, CDR2 SNEGSKA (reference sequence). The CDR3 coding sequence is TGCAGTGCTAGAAGATGGATCTCTGGAAATACCATATATTTT. This codes for CSARRWISGNTIYF.

This clonotype was picked up one time. Given a far larger clone just one base away, this is likely a sequencing read error. Here the CDR3 reads CAIPVRGHSYEQYF. CDR3 DNA sequence: TGTGCCATTCCTGTTCGGGGGCACTCCTACGAGCAGTACTTC. V usage is TRBV6-2 or TRBV6-3 and J usage is TRBJ2-7; D may correspond to TRBD1 or TRBD2 (6 bases each). The ends were cut back, 10 bases at V and 0 bases at J, with 16 bases in the middle. The CDR3 consists of 14 residues. CDR1 and CDR2 (germline): MNHEY, SVGEGT.

This clonotype has ten or more counts. This chain connects TRBV13 to TRBJ2-7, with a possible D match to TRBD1 (6 bases). V gave up 5 bases and J gave up 6 bases, with 14 bases separating them. The germline gives CDR1 PRHDT, CDR2 FYEKMQ (reference sequence). The CDR3 runs to 13 residues. The CDR3 sequence is CASSKGQSGEQYF. The CDR3 DNA is TGTGCCAGCAGCAAGGGACAATCGGGCGAGCAGTACTTC.

This clonotype has ten or more counts. The rearrangement joins TRBV7-9 to TRBJ1-1; D ambiguous. Germline lookup yields CDR1 SEHNR and CDR2 FQNEAQ (reference sequence). The V and J ends lost 5 bases and 3 bases respectively, with 10 bases between them. This CDR3 spans 13 amino acids. CDR3: CASSIGRYTEAFF. The CDR3 region has the DNA TGTGCCAGCAGCATAGGACGGTACACTGAAGCTTTCTTT. The variable domain in full, with the rest retrieved from reference TRBV7-9 and TRBJ1-1, is DTGVSQNPRHKITKRGQNVTFRCDPISEHNRLYWYRQTLGQGPEFLTYFQNEAQLEKSRLLSDRFSAERPKGSFSTLEIQRTEQGDSAMYLCASSIGRYTEAFFGQGTRLTVV.

With respect to this clonotype: One junction end does not reproduce the germline sequence, and a read error may be involved. The rearrangement uses TRBV6-2 or TRBV6-3 and TRBJ1-3, with TRBD1 matching over 8 bases. CDR3 length equals 14 residues. The germline V gene encodes CDR1 MNHEY and CDR2 SVGEGT. CDR3 region: CAGSVTGAGNTIYF. DNA for the CDR3: TGTGCCGGCAGTGTGACAGGGGCTGGAAACACCATATATTTT.